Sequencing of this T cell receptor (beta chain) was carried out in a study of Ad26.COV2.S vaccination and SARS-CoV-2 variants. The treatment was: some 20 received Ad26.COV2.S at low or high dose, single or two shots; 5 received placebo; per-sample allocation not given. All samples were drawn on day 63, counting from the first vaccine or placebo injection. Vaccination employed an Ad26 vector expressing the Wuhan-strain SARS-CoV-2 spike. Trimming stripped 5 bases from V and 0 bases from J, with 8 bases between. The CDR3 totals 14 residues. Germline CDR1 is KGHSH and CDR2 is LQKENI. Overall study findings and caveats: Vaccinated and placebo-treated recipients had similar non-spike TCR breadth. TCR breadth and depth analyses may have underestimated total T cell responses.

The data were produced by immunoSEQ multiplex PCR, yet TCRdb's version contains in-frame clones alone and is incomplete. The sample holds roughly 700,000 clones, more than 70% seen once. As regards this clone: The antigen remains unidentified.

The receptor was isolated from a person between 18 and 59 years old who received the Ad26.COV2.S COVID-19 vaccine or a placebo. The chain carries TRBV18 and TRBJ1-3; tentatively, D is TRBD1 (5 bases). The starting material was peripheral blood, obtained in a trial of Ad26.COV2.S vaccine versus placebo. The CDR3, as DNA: TGTGCCAGCTCAGGGGGAAGCTCTGGAAACACCATATATTTT. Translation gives CASSGGSSGNTIYF.